The 30 T cell receptor beta chains below were found in one sample sequenced in a study of T-cell reconstitution after alpha-beta-depleted transplantation in children (TCRdb year 2016). According to the study, the label for this sample's treatment or condition signals: allogeneic hematopoietic cell transplantation with graft depleted of TCRalphabeta T cells and CD19 B cells. Library prep was done by PCR. Sequencing used an Illumina HiSeq 2500. TCR library preparation used molecular barcoding, with unique molecular identifiers applied to normalize quantification of the TCRbeta repertoire. The public reads were reanalyzed by TCRdb: fastp trimming at Q25, MiXCR alignment, in-frame beta chains only. All rows with the same CDR3 protein become a single entry with the most common DNA and genes. In all, the sample holds about 580,000 distinct CDR3 sequences, and 23% of those were seen once. In total, the top ten clones hold roughly an eighth of the sample.

The specimen comprised PBMCs, mostly from graft donor cells, sampled 360 days after TCRalphabeta/CD19-depleted stem cell transplant. These receptors were collected from a boy younger than two who had a stem cell transplant for acute myeloid leukemia, so the T cells may come from the graft donor.

This clonotype showed up just a few times. The chain recombines TRBV9 with TRBJ1-1; no reliable D call. Germline CDR1 SGDLS, CDR2 YYNGEE. The CDR3 loop spans 14 amino acids. Trimming left V 0 bases short and J 1 base short, with 7 bases between. The CDR3: CASSVEVKNTEAFF. As DNA, the CDR3 is TGTGCCAGCAGCGTAGAAGTCAAGAACACTGAAGCTTTCTTT.

This clonotype has only a few counts. The chain has TRBV14 and TRBJ2-7; D uncertain. CDR3 length: 14 amino acids. Per germline, CDR1 SGHDN and CDR2 FVKESK. V shed 4 bases and J shed 2 bases, with 12 bases lying between them. CDR3 nucleotide sequence: TGTGCCAGCAGCCCCCCCTTAAGGCCCTACGAGCAGTACTTC. It is translated as CASSPPLRPYEQYF.

The CDR3 DNA reads TGTGCCAGCAGGCTGAACAGGGGTAGGGATGAGCAGTTCTTC. It yields the protein CASRLNRGRDEQFF. The chain uses TRBV7-2 and TRBJ2-1, with 7 positions matching TRBD1. This CDR3 comprises 14 residues. V gave up 6 bases and J gave up 8 bases; unmatched junction bases: 10. Germline CDR1 and CDR2: SGHTA and FQGNSA.

The rearrangement joins TRBV11-2 to TRBJ2-2; the D gene could be TRBD1 or TRBD2 (5 bases each). CDR3 length equals 18 residues. The germline gives CDR1 SGHAT, CDR2 FQNNGV. The germline V and J ends were trimmed by 5 bases and 2 bases, with 21 bases remaining between them. The CDR3, as DNA: TGTGCCAGCAGCAACCCCCGGGACCTCGGACGAAACACCGGGGAGCTGTTTTTT. Its translation: CASSNPRDLGRNTGELFF.

The chain is built from TRBV12-3 or TRBV12-4 and TRBJ2-5; 14 bases match TRBD2. Losses at the gene ends were 3 bases for V and 5 bases for J; bases not matched to a gene: 8. The CDR3 consists of 17 residues. The CDR3 nucleotides read TGTGCCAGCAGTTTGACTAGCGGGGGGGCTCCGATTGAGACCCAGTACTTC. Translated, it gives CASSLTSGGAPIETQYF.

This clonotype was observed a handful of times. The chain employs TRBV6-1 and TRBJ1-3, with a weak D call TRBD1 (5 bases). V lost 7 bases and J 0 bases, leaving 10 bases between the germline ends. Germline CDR1 reads MNHNS; CDR2 reads SASEGT. This CDR3 has 14 residues. CDR3 amino acids: CASTGTGSGNTIYF. The CDR3 region has the DNA TGTGCCAGCACGGGCACAGGCTCTGGAAACACCATATATTTT.

This clonotype showed up many times. The chain is built from TRBV6-5 and TRBJ1-1, with TRBD1 matching over 10 bases. This CDR3 spans 15 amino acids. Germline V CDR1 and CDR2: MNHEY, SVGAGI. Trimming removed 4 bases from V and 1 base from J; junction bases left unmatched: 3. Here the CDR3 reads CASSSDRGTNTEAFF. The CDR3 coding sequence is TGTGCCAGCAGTTCGGACAGGGGGACGAACACTGAAGCTTTCTTT.

The V call is TRBV20-1, the J call TRBJ2-7; TRBD1 might be the D (5 bases). V was shortened by 4 bases and J by 3 bases, with 13 bases between the two germline ends. Germline-derived CDR1 and CDR2 are DFQATT and SNEGSKA (reference sequence). The CDR3 spans 13 residues. CDR3 sequence reads: CSAKTANFYEQYV. CDR3 sequence (DNA): TGCAGTGCTAAGACAGCCAACTTCTACGAGCAGTACGTC.

This clonotype was counted a few times. The chain joins TRBV20-1 to TRBJ2-1; 7 bases match TRBD2. Germline lookup yields CDR1 DFQATT and CDR2 SNEGSKA (reference sequence). The CDR3 contains 15 residues. Trimming at V came to 5 bases and at J to 5 bases, leaving 12 bases not matched to a gene. The CDR3 here is CSAEEGGGADNEQFF. CDR3 DNA: TGCAGTGCTGAGGAGGGCGGGGGAGCCGACAATGAGCAGTTCTTC.

This clonotype was seen a handful of times. The chain employs TRBV29-1 and TRBJ2-3; 9 bases are a match to TRBD2. The CDR3 is 18 residues long. With 0 bases clipped from V and 5 bases from J, the junction kept 15 bases outside the gene matches. Germline V gives CDR1 SQVTM, CDR2 ANQGSEA. For the CDR3, the DNA is TGCAGCGTTGAAGATAGGACTGGCCGCGGGGGGGCTGAAGATACGCAGTATTTT. Translated: CSVEDRTGRGGAEDTQYF.

The CDR3 sequence is CSARPYSGGIYEQYV. The CDR3 DNA reads TGCAGTGCTAGACCCTACTCGGGGGGGATCTACGAGCAGTACGTC. This sequence joins TRBV20-1 and TRBJ2-7; 8 bases match TRBD2. The V segment lost 2 bases and the J segment 3 bases; nucleotides outside the gene matches: 9. Germline CDR1 is DFQATT and CDR2 is SNEGSKA (reference sequence). The length of the CDR3 is 15 residues.

This clonotype has only a few counts. The chain is built from TRBV7-2 and TRBJ2-1, with D possibly TRBD1 on 6 matching bases. V was cut by 3 bases and J by 6 bases, with 21 bases left in between. The CDR3 is made up of 17 amino acids. Germline assignment: CDR1 SGHTA and CDR2 FQGNSA. In DNA form, the CDR3 reads TGTGCCAGCAGCTTTGCCCCCACAGGGCACACTCGCAATGAGCAGTTCTTC. Protein product: CASSFAPTGHTRNEQFF.

The rearrangement links TRBV2 to TRBJ2-2; a weak D match, TRBD1 (5 bases). Germline V CDR1 and CDR2: SNHLY, FYNNEI. V lost 6 bases, J lost 1 base, and 9 bases lay in between. The CDR3 sequence is 14 residues long. The CDR3 region has the DNA TGTGCCAGCAGCAGACAGAAGAACACCGGGGAGCTGTTTTTT. Translating gives CASSRQKNTGELFF.

This clonotype was seen a handful of times. This rearrangement joins TRBV21-1 to TRBJ2-1; no DNA check was done on the table's D call, TRBD1. TRBV21-1 is termed a pseudogene. The CDR3 contains 17 residues. The CDR3 sequence is CASSKGTRTGSYNEQFF. The CDR3 region has the DNA TGTGCCAGCAGCAAAGGTACCCGCACAGGGAGCTACAATGAGCAGTTCTTC.

This clonotype was found many times. The genes are TRBV20-1 and TRBJ2-1; 9 bases match TRBD2. In germline, CDR1 is DFQATT, CDR2 SNEGSKA (reference sequence). The CDR3 runs to 17 residues. With 2 bases clipped from V and 5 bases from J, the junction kept 13 bases outside the gene matches. CDR3 amino acids: CSARSSGGLQSNNEQFF. DNA of the CDR3: TGCAGTGCTAGATCCAGCGGGGGGCTCCAATCCAACAATGAGCAGTTCTTC.

The rearrangement uses TRBV11-2 and TRBJ2-7, with 8 bases matching TRBD2. V lost 5 bases to trimming and J lost 0 bases; unmatched junction nucleotides: 6. The CDR3 has 15 amino acids. Germline V lookup: CDR1 SGHAT, CDR2 FQNNGV. CDR3 sequence (DNA): TGTGCCAGCAGCACCCCGGGGGGGAGCTCCTACGAGCAGTACTTC. As protein: CASSTPGGSSYEQYF.

This chain links TRBV6-5 with TRBJ2-5, with a possible D match to TRBD2 (6 bases). V shed 0 bases and J shed 5 bases, with 10 bases lying between them. This CDR3 is built from 14 residues. CDR1 is MNHEY, CDR2 SVGAGI, per germline. The CDR3 DNA reads as TGTGCCAGCAGTTACTCGACGGGGGATGAGACCCAGTACTTC. It translates to CASSYSTGDETQYF.

In DNA, the CDR3 is TGCAGTGCTAAGCGGGGGAACGAGCAGTACGTC. Protein sequence: CSAKRGNEQYV. This chain links TRBV20-1 with TRBJ2-7, with 8 bases lining up with TRBD2. The CDR3 totals 11 residues. Looked up from germline, CDR1 is DFQATT and CDR2 is SNEGSKA (reference sequence). V trimming: 4 bases; J trimming: 5 bases; junction bases outside the gene matches: 1.

This clonotype was recorded many times. This CDR3 reads CASSFGDRPYEQYF. CDR3 bases: TGTGCCAGCAGCTTCGGGGACAGGCCGTACGAGCAGTACTTC. The chain uses TRBV13 and TRBJ2-7, with 8 bases lining up with TRBD1. V was clipped by 3 bases and J by 4 bases; unmatched bases: 5. There are 14 residues in the CDR3. CDR1 and CDR2 from the germline V gene are PRHDT and FYEKMQ (reference sequence). Supplemented by reference TRBV13 and TRBJ2-7, the full variable domain reads AAGVIQSPRHLIKEKRETATLKCYPIPRHDTVYWYQQGPGQDPQFLISFYEKMQSDKGSIPDRFSAQQFSDYHSELNMSSLELGDSALYFCASSFGDRPYEQYFGPGTRLTVT.

This clonotype was observed many times. The rearrangement links TRBV11-2 to TRBJ2-7, with D perhaps TRBD1 (6 bases). V was trimmed by 5 bases and J by 7 bases, leaving 15 bases between them. This CDR3 spans 13 amino acids. Germline-derived CDR1 and CDR2 are SGHAT and FQNNGV. This CDR3 is CASSANRVGEQYV. The CDR3 DNA reads as TGTGCCAGCAGCGCAAACAGGGTTGGGGAGCAGTACGTC.

In its sample, this clonotype was seen a few times. The chain recombines TRBV7-2 with TRBJ2-7; the D gene is possibly TRBD1 (6 bases). Germline assignment: CDR1 SGHTA and CDR2 FQGNSA. CDR3 length: 14 residues. With 2 bases removed from V and 5 bases from J, the gap between germline ends came to 13 bases. CDR3 coding DNA: TGTGCCAGCAGCTTACCGGCAGGGGTTGACGAGCAGTACTTC. This sequence encodes CASSLPAGVDEQYF.

The genes are TRBV4-3 and TRBJ1-2; D call uncertain. Germline V lookup: CDR1 LGHNA, CDR2 YSLEER. The CDR3 spans 16 residues. Trimming pared 2 bases from V and 3 bases from J, leaving 16 bases between. The CDR3 sequence: CASSQSLAELDYGYTF. Here the CDR3 DNA reads TGCGCCAGCAGCCAATCCTTAGCTGAACTTGACTATGGCTACACCTTC.

The sample holds many counts of this clonotype. The chain employs TRBV6-2 or TRBV6-3 and TRBJ2-1; D gene uncertain. The germline gives CDR1 MNHEY, CDR2 SVGEGT. The V and J ends lost 8 bases and 1 base respectively, with 9 bases between them. The CDR3 loop spans 13 amino acids. The CDR3: CASDPGSYNEQFF. The CDR3 coding sequence is TGTGCCAGCGACCCCGGATCCTACAATGAGCAGTTCTTC.

In its sample, this clonotype was seen many times. The chain couples TRBV12-3 or TRBV12-4 to TRBJ2-7; D might be TRBD1 (6 bases). This CDR3 has 13 amino acids. V lost 5 bases and J lost 6, with 14 bases in between. The CDR3 sequence: CASSLNRVGEQYF. The CDR3 DNA reads TGTGCCAGCAGTCTAAACAGGGTCGGCGAGCAGTACTTC.

This clonotype was recorded at least ten times. The V and J genes are TRBV7-9 and TRBJ2-3; D ambiguous. With 0 bases removed from V and 6 bases from J, the gap between germline ends came to 10 bases. CDR1 is SEHNR and CDR2 is FQNEAQ in the germline V gene (reference sequence). The CDR3 spans 14 residues. CDR3 residues: CASSLALVRDTQYF. DNA for the CDR3: TGTGCCAGCAGCTTAGCTCTCGTGCGGGATACGCAGTATTTT.

This clonotype came up many times. J is TRBJ2-1 and V is TRBV15, with 11 bases aligning to TRBD1. Germline loops: CDR1 LNHNV, CDR2 YYDKDF (reference sequence). With 1 base clipped from V and 6 bases from J, the junction kept 2 bases outside the gene matches. The CDR3 is made up of 15 amino acids. Written as DNA, the CDR3 is TGTGCCACCAGCAGAGTAGGGACAGGGGGCAATGAGCAGTTCTTC. It yields the protein CATSRVGTGGNEQFF.

This chain uses TRBV6-5 with TRBJ1-6, with TRBD1 matching 9 bases. The CDR3 is made up of 16 amino acids. V lost 0 bases to trimming and J lost 8 bases; unmatched junction nucleotides: 5. Germline loops: CDR1 MNHEY, CDR2 SVGAGI. The CDR3 here is CASSYSPTGGYSPLHF. DNA for the CDR3: TGTGCCAGCAGTTACTCGCCCACAGGGGGCTATTCACCCCTCCACTTT.

In this sample, this clonotype turned up many times. The chain uses TRBV6-5 and TRBJ1-2; TRBD1 aligns across 8 bases. After removal of 4 bases from V and 6 bases from J, the junction contained 10 bases not matched to a gene. The CDR3 is 15 amino acids. CDR1 and CDR2 (germline): MNHEY, SVGAGI. The CDR3 DNA follows: TGTGCCAGCAGTTTCGGACAGGGTGGTCGAAATGGCTACACCTTC. Protein product: CASSFGQGGRNGYTF.

This rearrangement joins TRBV5-1 to TRBJ2-3; TRBD2 matches 10 bases. The V segment lost 3 bases and the J segment 0 bases; nucleotides outside the gene matches: 10. The CDR3 spans 18 residues. From germline, CDR1 is SGHRS and CDR2 YFSETQ. In nucleotides, the CDR3 is TGCGCCAGCAGCTCCCGCGGCCTAGCGGGGGATAGCACAGATACGCAGTATTTT. Protein: CASSSRGLAGDSTDTQYF.

This clonotype came up many times. The genes are TRBV20-1 and TRBJ2-3; 8 nucleotides line up with TRBD2. Germline-derived CDR1 and CDR2 are DFQATT and SNEGSKA (reference sequence). V gave up 4 bases and J gave up 2 bases; unmatched junction bases: 11. The CDR3 consists of 16 residues. The CDR3 DNA follows: TGCAGTGCTACCACGGCTAGCGGGCCCTACACAGATACGCAGTATTTT. Encoded protein: CSATTASGPYTDTQYF.